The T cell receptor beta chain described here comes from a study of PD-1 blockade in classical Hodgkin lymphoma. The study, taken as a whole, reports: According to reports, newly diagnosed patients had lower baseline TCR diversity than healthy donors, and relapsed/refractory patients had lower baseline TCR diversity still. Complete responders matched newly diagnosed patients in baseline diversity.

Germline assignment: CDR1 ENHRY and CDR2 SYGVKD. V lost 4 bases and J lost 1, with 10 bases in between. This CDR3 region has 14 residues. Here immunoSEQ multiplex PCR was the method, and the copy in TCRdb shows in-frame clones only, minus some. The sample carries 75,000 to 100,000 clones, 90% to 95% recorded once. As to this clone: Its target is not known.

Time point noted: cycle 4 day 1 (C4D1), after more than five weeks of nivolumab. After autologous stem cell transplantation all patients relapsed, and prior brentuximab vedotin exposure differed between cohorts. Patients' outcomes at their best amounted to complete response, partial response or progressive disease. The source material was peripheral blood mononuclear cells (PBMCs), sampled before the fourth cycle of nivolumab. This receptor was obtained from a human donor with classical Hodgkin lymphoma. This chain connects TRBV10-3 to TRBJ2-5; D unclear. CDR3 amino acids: CAISVDLTQETQYF. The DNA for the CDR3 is TGTGCCATCAGTGTAGATCTGACCCAAGAGACCCAGTACTTC.